Listed below are T cell receptor beta chains from one sample, sequenced in a study of cytomegalovirus exposure and HLA in healthy donors. The protocol was immunoSEQ multiplex PCR, while the TCRdb copy is restricted to in-frame clones and leaves out a portion. Its clone listing holds about 150,000 clones. Sequencing was performed on PBMCs. The receptors shown here come from a man between 25 and 39 years old in good health and CMV-seronegative. The CDR3 runs from the conserved cysteine through the conserved F or W. The D gene is left open where the match is weak.

TRBV5-3	TRBJ2-7	TRBD1	TGTGCCAGAAGCTCGCCGGGACAGATCTACGAGCAGTACTTC	CARSSPGQIYEQYF
TRBV7-3	TRBJ1-1	NA	TGTGCCAGCAGCTTGGGCAGGGGCTCTGAAGCTTTCTTT	CASSLGRGSEAFF
TRBV29-1	TRBJ1-1	NA	TGCAGCGGGAGGGTAGCGAACACTGAAGCTTTCTTT	CSGRVANTEAFF
TRBV5-8	TRBJ1-1	TRBD1	TGTGCCAGCAGCTTTTCTCCTCAGGGGGGCACTGAAGCTTTCTTT	CASSFSPQGGTEAFF
TRBV19	TRBJ1-1	TRBD1	TGTGCCAGTAGACAGGGGTCCGGAGCGACTGAAGCTTTCTTT	CASRQGSGATEAFF
TRBV19	TRBJ2-5	TRBD2	TGTGCCAGTAGTCCCCGACTAGCGGGAGTCGCGGAGCAGTACTTC	CASSPRLAGVAEQYF
TRBV7-2	TRBJ2-1	TRBD2	TGTGCCAGCAGCCGGTACGGTAGCGGGAGCTATGAGCAGTTCTTC	CASSRYGSGSYEQFF
TRBV7-8	TRBJ1-2	NA	TGTGCCAGCAGCTCGGACCCGTGGAGGTTCTATGGCTACACCTTC	CASSSDPWRFYGYTF
TRBV29-1	TRBJ2-1	TRBD1	TGCAGCGCTGGGGATCACAGGGGGCGCATCGATGAGCAGTTCTTC	CSAGDHRGRIDEQFF
TRBV10-3	TRBJ2-3	NA	TGTGCCATCAGAAGGGAAGTAGGGGGTACGCAGTATTTT	CAIRREVGGTQYF
TRBV19	TRBJ1-6	TRBD1	TGTGCCAGTAGATCAGCCCGGCAGGGGGTGGATAATTCACCCCTCCACTTT	CASRSARQGVDNSPLHF
TRBV5-1	TRBJ2-3	NA	TGCGCCAGCAGCTTTCGACAGCAAACAGATACGCAGTATTTT	CASSFRQQTDTQYF
TRBV29-1	TRBJ1-4	NA	TGCAGCGTGGCCGGGACTAATGAAAAACTGTTTTTT	CSVAGTNEKLFF
TRBV10-1	TRBJ2-1	TRBD2	TGCGCCAGCAGTACTAGCGGGACCACCGGGGATGAGCAGTTCTTC	CASSTSGTTGDEQFF
TRBV14	TRBJ2-5	NA	TGTGCCAGCAGCCCCAGATCGTTAATAACGGAGACCCAGTACTTC	CASSPRSLITETQYF
TRBV5-4	TRBJ2-7	NA	TGTGCCAGCAGCTTGAGCCTCCTGAACTACGAGCAGTACTTC	CASSLSLLNYEQYF
TRBV11-3	TRBJ1-1	TRBD1	TGTGCCAGCAGGGGGACAGGGAGGACTGAAGCTTTCTTT	CASRGTGRTEAFF
TRBV27	TRBJ2-7	NA	TGTGCCAGCAGTTCTCAGGGGATGGGTTCCTACGAGCAGTACTTC	CASSSQGMGSYEQYF
TRBV18	TRBJ2-2	TRBD2	TGTGCCAGCTCCCTGACTAGCGGAGGGAACACCGGGGAGCTGTTTTTT	CASSLTSGGNTGELFF
TRBV29-1	TRBJ1-4	NA	TGCAGCGTTGAAGATCGTCAGGGTCTTGATGAAAAACTGTTTTTT	CSVEDRQGLDEKLFF
TRBV7-6	TRBJ1-3	TRBD1	TGTGCCAGCAGCTTAAACAGGGGGGACGGAAACACCATATATTTT	CASSLNRGDGNTIYF
TRBV18	TRBJ2-7	NA	TGTGCCAGCTCACCACGTTCCAGGCTACTCTCCTACGAGCAGTACTTC	CASSPRSRLLSYEQYF
TRBV19	TRBJ1-4	TRBD1	TGTGCCAGTAGTATGGACAGGGTTTATAATGAAAAACTGTTTTTT	CASSMDRVYNEKLFF
TRBV6-6	TRBJ1-5	NA	TGTGCCAGCAGCCCCACGTTTGGCGGCCAGCCCCAGCATTTT	CASSPTFGGQPQHF
TRBV9	TRBJ2-1	NA	TGTGCCAGCAGCGCAGTACGGGGGAGCTCCTACAATGAGCAGTTCTTC	CASSAVRGSSYNEQFF
TRBV25-1	TRBJ2-5	TRBD1	TGTGCCAGCAGTGCGGGGGACAGGGTAAGGGAGACCCAGTACTTC	CASSAGDRVRETQYF
TRBV5-6	TRBJ2-7	NA	TGTGCCAGCAGCCTTAGACAGACCTACGAGCAGTACTTC	CASSLRQTYEQYF
TRBV11-3	TRBJ1-3	NA	TGTGCCAGCAGCCGGGATGGTTCTGGAAACACCATATATTTT	CASSRDGSGNTIYF
TRBV5-1	TRBJ1-3	NA	TGCGCCAGCAGCTTGGATTCAGGCGGAAACACCATATATTTT	CASSLDSGGNTIYF
TRBV7-8	TRBJ1-4	NA	TGTGCCAGCAGCTCCTCCAGCGTAACTAATGAAAAACTGTTTTTT	CASSSSSVTNEKLFF
TRBV19	TRBJ2-3	TRBD1	TGTGCCAGTAGCGACAGGGTTGGCGATACGCAGTATTTT	CASSDRVGDTQYF
TRBV2	TRBJ1-2	NA	TGTGCCAGCAGTGGAATAGGGGGTTCCTATGGCTACACCTTC	CASSGIGGSYGYTF
TRBV27	TRBJ1-2	TRBD1	TGTGCCAGCAAGGGGACAGGGGGACAGGATGGCTACACCTTC	CASKGTGGQDGYTF
TRBV27	TRBJ2-5	TRBD2	TGTGCCAGCAGCAGAGGACTAGCGGGAGTTTCAGGGTGGGAGACCCAGTACTTC	CASSRGLAGVSGWETQYF
TRBV5-1	TRBJ1-4	NA	TGCGCCAGCAGCTTGGCAGCAACTAATGAAAAACTGTTTTTT	CASSLAATNEKLFF
TRBV18	TRBJ2-1	TRBD2	TGTGCCAGCTCACCCCCATCTAGCGGAGACCTTGGGGAGCAGTTCTTC	CASSPPSSGDLGEQFF
TRBV4-3	TRBJ1-5	NA	TGCGCCAGCAGCCAAGATCCGGCGGGGAAAAATCAGCCCCAGCATTTT	CASSQDPAGKNQPQHF